The entry below gives a single TCR beta chain sequence along with its context. The antigen remains unidentified. These data come from a study of cytomegalovirus exposure and HLA in healthy donors. The CDR3 spans 15 residues. Germline V gene sequence: CDR1 SEHNR, CDR2 FQNEAQ (reference sequence). Trimming shortened V by 0 bases and J by 1 base, and 9 bases separated the two germline ends. General observations from the study: Follow-up analysis later connected one missense variant in DCLRE1C with trimming of TCR beta V- and J-genes.

Primers for the PCR totalled 60 Vbeta and 13 Jbeta. Clones were read by immunoSEQ multiplex PCR, and TCRdb kept only the in-frame ones, dropping some. The sample carries about 100,000 clones, 74% recorded once. V and J are TRBV7-9 and TRBJ2-5; D gene ambiguous. The sequenced sample was PBMCs. This sequence originates from a man in his fifties or sixties in good health and CMV-seropositive. The CDR3 region is CASSLAWAPQETQYF. CDR3 nucleotide sequence: TGTGCCAGCAGCTTAGCCTGGGCCCCCCAAGAGACCCAGTACTTC.